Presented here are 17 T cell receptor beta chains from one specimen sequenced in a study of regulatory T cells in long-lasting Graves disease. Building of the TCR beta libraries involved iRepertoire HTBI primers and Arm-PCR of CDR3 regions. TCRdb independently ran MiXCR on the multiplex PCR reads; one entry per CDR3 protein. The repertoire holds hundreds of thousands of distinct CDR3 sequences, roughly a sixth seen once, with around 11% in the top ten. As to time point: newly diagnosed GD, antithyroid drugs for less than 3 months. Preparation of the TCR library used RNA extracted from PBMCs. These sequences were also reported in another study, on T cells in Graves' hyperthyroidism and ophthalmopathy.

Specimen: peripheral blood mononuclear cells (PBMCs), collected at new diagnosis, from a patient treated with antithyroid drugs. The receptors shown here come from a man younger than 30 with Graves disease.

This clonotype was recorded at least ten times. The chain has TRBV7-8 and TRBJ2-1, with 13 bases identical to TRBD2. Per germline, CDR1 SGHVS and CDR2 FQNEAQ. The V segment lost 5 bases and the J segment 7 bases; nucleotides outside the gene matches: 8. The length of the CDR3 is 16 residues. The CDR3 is CASSPRLAGGGNEQFF. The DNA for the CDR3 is TGTGCCAGCAGCCCGCGACTAGCGGGAGGTGGTAATGAGCAGTTCTTC.

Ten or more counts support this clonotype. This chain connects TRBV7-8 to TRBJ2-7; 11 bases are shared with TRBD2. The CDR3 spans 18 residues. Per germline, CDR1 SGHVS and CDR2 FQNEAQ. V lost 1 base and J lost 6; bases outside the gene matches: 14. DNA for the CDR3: TGTGCCAGCAGCTTAGAACTAGCGGGAGATACGTTTGGGTCCGAGCAGTACTTC. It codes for CASSLELAGDTFGSEQYF.

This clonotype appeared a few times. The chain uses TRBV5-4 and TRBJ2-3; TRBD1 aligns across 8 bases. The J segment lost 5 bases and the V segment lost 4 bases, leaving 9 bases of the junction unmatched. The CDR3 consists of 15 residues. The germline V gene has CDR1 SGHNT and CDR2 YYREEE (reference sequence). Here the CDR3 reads CASSTRTGSGDTQYF. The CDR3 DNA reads TGTGCCAGCAGCACCCGGACAGGGAGTGGAGATACGCAGTATTTT.

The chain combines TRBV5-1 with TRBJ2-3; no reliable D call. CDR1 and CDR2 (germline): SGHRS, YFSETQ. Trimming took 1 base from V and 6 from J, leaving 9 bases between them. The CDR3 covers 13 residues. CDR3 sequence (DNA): TGCGCCAGCAGCTTGAATGGATTTGATACGCAGTATTTT. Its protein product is CASSLNGFDTQYF.

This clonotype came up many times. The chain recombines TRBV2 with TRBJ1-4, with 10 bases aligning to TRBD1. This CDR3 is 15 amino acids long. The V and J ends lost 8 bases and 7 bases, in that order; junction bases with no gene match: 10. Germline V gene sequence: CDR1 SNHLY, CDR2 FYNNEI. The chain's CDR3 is CASATSTGGGEKLFF. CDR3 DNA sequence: TGTGCCAGCGCCACCTCGACAGGGGGCGGTGAAAAACTGTTTTTT.

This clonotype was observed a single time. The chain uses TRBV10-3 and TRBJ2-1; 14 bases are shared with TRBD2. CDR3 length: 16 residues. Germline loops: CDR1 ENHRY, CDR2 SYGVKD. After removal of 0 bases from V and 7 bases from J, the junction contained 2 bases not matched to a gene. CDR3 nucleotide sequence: TGTGCCATCAGTGAGTCCCGACTAGCGGGGGGGAATGAGCAGTTCTTC. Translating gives CAISESRLAGGNEQFF.

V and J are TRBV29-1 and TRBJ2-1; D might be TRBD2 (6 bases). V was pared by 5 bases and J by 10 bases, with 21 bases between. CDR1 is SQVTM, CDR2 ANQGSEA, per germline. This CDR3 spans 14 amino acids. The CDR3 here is CSVHPGLNPNEQFF. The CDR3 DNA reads TGCAGCGTTCACCCGGGACTCAACCCCAACGAGCAGTTCTTC.

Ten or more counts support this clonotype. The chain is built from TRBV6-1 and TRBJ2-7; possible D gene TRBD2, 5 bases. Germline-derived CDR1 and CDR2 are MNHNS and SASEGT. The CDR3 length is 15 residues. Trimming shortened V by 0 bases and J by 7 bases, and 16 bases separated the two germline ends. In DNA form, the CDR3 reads TGTGCCAGCAGTGAAGCTAGTATCCTAGCTGAGGAGCAGTACTTC. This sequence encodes CASSEASILAEEQYF.

The CDR3 region is CASSSMGHGNEQFF. Written as DNA, the CDR3 is TGCGCCAGCAGCTCAATGGGACACGGGAATGAGCAGTTCTTC. This sequence joins TRBV4-1 and TRBJ2-1, with TRBD1 as a possible D gene (6 bases). Trimming pared 5 bases from V and 7 bases from J, leaving 15 bases between. This CDR3 spans 14 amino acids. CDR1 and CDR2 (germline): MGHRA, YSYEKL.

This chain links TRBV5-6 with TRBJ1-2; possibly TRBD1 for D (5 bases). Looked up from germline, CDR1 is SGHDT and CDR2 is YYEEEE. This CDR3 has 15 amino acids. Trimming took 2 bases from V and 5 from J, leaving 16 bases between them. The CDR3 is CASSLQAGGRYGYTF. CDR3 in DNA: TGTGCCAGCAGCTTACAGGCCGGGGGTAGGTATGGCTACACCTTC.

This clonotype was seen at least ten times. CDR3 DNA: TGCAGTGCTAGAGAGGGGGGTCTGGCTAGCACGGAGCAGTACTTC. This sequence encodes CSAREGGLASTEQYF. The V and J genes are TRBV20-1 and TRBJ2-7, with D possibly matching TRBD2 (6 bases). V gave up 0 bases and J gave up 7 bases, with 19 bases separating them. Germline CDR1 reads DFQATT; CDR2 reads SNEGSKA (reference sequence). The CDR3 totals 15 residues.

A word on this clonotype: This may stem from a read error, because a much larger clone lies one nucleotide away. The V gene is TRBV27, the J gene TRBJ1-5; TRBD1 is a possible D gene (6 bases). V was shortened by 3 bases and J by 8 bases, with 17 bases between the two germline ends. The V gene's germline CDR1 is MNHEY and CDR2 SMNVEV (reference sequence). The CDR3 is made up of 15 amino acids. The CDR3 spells CASSFWRAEGEPQHF. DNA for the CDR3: TGTGCCAGCAGTTTTTGGAGGGCGGAGGGGGAGCCCCAGCATTTT.

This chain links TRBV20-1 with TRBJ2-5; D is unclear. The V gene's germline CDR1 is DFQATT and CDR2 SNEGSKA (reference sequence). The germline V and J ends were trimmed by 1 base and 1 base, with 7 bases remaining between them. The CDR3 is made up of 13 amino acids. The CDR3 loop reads CSARGPSQETQYF. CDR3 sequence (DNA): TGCAGTGCTAGAGGCCCTAGCCAAGAGACCCAGTACTTC.

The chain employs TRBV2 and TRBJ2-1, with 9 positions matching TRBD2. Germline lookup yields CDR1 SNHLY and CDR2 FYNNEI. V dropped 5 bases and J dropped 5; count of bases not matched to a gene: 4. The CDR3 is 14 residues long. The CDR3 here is CASSLAGLNNEQFF. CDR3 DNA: TGTGCCAGCAGTCTAGCGGGGCTGAACAATGAGCAGTTCTTC.

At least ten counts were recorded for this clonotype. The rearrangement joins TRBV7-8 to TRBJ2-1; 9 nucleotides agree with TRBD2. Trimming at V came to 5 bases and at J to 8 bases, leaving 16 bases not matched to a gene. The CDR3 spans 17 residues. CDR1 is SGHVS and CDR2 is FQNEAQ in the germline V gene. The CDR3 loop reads CASSPRVAGVIIHEQFF. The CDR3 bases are TGTGCCAGCAGCCCGAGAGTAGCGGGAGTAATAATCCATGAGCAGTTCTTC.

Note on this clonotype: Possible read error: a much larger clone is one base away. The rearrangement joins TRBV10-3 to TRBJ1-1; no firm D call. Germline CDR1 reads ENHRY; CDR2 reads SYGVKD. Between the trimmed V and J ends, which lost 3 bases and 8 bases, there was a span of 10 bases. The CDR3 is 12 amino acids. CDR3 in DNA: TGTGCCATCAGTGAACGCGGAACAGAAGCTTTCTTT. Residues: CAISERGTEAFF.

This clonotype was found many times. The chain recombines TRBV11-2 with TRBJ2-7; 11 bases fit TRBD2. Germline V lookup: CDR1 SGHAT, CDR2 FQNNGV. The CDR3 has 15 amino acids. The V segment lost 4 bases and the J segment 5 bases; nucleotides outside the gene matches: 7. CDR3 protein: CASSSLAGETHEQYF. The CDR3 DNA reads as TGTGCCAGCAGCTCACTAGCGGGAGAAACTCACGAGCAGTACTTC.